This T cell receptor beta chain was obtained from a study of blood T cell repertoires in COVID-19 (dated by TCRdb to 2019 to 2021). With regard to the full study: The collaborator samples originated in the United States, Italy and Spain and spanned the acute and convalescent phases of COVID-19. The material from the prospective study consisted of cDNA or gDNA derived from T cells, B-cell-depleted T cells, or PBMCs. Deeply sampled blood TCRbeta repertoires from subjects exposed to, actively infected with, or recovered from COVID-19 were included in the dataset. A freely available public database, intended as a resource for researchers studying the immune response to SARS-CoV-2, is where the repertoires were released. Samples came from the ongoing ImmuneRACE study (first 160 participants) plus 1,254 subjects from 6 global collaborators. Sample metadata almost always included a de-identified subject ID, COVID-19 status, age in years and sex. HLA class I and class II types, where available, came from metadata supplied by the sample provider rather than from assay-based typing. Study-wide conclusions, independent of this receptor: How much clinical and demographic metadata was included differed by source and by participant, and the metadata was provided uncurated.

Notes on this clone: The antigen it binds to is not known. Per-nucleotide qualities are absent, and no much larger clonotype sits a single base away.

TCRbeta CDR3 regions were amplified from genomic DNA by means of the immunoSEQ Assay, a bias-controlled multiplex PCR. As for the authors' bioinformatics: The number of nucleated cells in each sample was estimated from the amplification of reference gene primers within the assay. Sequence reads were collapsed and filtered to measure the absolute abundance of every unique TCRbeta CDR3 rearrangement. For each sample, productive Simpson clonality was calculated by taking the square root of Simpson's diversity index across productive rearrangements. The table was pulled from immuneACCESS by TCRdb, which kept in-frame rearrangements only. Such tables lose some clones; where checked, under half of the loss comes from unresolved V genes, and the rest has no known cause. Clone size and the V and J calls come from that table; the DNA yielded D and trimming. The sample profile shows 100,000 to 150,000 clones; roughly 88% of them were found once. The ten biggest clones cover about 1% of the sample.

Collaborating institutions collected whole blood in K2EDTA tubes following their own protocols. For TCRbeta analysis, collaborators shipped samples in one of three forms: frozen whole blood, isolated PBMCs, or DNA extracted from either of those sample types. Via the germline V gene, CDR1 is MGHRA and CDR2 YSYEKL. The germline ends are 12 bases apart after V is trimmed by 3 bases and J by 3 bases. The CDR3 spans 15 residues, from the cysteine through the phenylalanine. CDR3 DNA only is kept here, 45 bases in frame from base 1. Sequences were obtained from peripheral blood. Recombination joined TRBV4-1 with TRBJ1-5, with a tentative D gene TRBD1 over 5 matching bases. This TCR was recovered from a woman over 75 with acute or convalescent COVID-19. The nucleotides are TGCGCCAGCAGCCACACAGACAGTAACAATCAGCCCCAGCATTTT. Its amino acids are CASSHTDSNNQPQHF.